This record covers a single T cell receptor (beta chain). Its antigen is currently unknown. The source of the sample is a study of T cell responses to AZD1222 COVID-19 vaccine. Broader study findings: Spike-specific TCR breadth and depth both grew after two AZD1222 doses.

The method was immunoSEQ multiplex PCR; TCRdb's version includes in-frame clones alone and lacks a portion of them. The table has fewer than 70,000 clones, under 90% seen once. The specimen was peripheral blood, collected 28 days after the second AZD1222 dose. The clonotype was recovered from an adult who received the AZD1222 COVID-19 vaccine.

CDR3 amino acids: CATAVEGGRNNEQFF. Here the CDR3 DNA reads TGTGCCACCGCAGTGGAGGGGGGGCGTAACAATGAGCAGTTCTTC. The J gene is TRBJ2-1, the V gene TRBV6-4; D perhaps matches TRBD2 (7 bases). The germline V gene encodes CDR1 MRHNA and CDR2 SNTAGT. The CDR3 has 15 amino acids. The ends were cut back, 10 bases at V and 5 bases at J, with 21 bases in the middle.